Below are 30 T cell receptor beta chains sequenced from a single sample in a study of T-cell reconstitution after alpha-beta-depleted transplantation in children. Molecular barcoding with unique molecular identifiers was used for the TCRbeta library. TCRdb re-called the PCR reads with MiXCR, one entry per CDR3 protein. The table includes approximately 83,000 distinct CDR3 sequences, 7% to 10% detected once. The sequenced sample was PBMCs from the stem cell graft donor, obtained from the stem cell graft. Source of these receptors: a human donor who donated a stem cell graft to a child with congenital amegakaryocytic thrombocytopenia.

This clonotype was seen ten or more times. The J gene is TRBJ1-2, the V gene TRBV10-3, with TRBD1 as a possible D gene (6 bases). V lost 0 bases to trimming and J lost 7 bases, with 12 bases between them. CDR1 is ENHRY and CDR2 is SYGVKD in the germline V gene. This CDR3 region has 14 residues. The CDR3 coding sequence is TGTGCCATCAGTGAGTCTACAGGGACGGCTGGCTACACCTTC. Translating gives CAISESTGTAGYTF.

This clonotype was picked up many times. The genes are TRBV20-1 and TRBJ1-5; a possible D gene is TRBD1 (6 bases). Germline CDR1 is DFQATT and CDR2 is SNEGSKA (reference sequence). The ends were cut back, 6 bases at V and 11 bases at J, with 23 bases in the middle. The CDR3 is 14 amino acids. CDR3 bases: TGCAGTGCCCTATCCGGCAGGGGTATTCGGACCCAGCATTTT. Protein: CSALSGRGIRTQHF.

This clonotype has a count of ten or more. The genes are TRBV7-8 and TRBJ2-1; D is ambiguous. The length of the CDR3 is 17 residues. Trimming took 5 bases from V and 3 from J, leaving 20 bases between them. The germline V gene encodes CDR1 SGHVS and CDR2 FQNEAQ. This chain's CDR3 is CASSNPGGLRVYNEQFF. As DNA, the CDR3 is TGTGCCAGCAGCAACCCTGGTGGGCTCCGAGTCTACAATGAGCAGTTCTTC.

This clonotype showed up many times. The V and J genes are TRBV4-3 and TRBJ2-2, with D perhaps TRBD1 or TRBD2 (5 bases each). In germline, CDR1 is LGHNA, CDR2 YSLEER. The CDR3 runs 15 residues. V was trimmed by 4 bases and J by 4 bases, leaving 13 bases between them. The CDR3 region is CASSPGARTTGELFF. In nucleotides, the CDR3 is TGCGCCAGCAGCCCCGGGGCTAGGACCACCGGGGAGCTGTTTTTT.

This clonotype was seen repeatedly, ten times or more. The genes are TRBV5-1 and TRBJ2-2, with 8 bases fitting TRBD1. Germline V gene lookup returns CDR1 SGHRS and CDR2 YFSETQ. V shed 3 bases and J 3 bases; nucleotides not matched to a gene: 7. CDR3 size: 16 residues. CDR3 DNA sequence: TGCGCCAGCAGCTCCCGTGGGACAGGCGACACCGGGGAGCTGTTTTTT. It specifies CASSSRGTGDTGELFF. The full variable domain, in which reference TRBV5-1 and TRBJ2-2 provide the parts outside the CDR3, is KAGVTQTPRYLIKTRGQQVTLSCSPISGHRSVSWYQQTPGQGLQFLFEYFSETQRNKGNFPGRFSGRQFSNSRSEMNVSTLELGDSALYLCASSSRGTGDTGELFFGEGSRLTVL.

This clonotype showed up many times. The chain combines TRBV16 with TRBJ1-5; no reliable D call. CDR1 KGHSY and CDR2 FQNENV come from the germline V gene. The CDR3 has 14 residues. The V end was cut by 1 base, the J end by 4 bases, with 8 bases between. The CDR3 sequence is CASSQLAGNQPQHF. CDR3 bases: TGTGCCAGCAGCCAATTGGCGGGGAATCAGCCCCAGCATTTT. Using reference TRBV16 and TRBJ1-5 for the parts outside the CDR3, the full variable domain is GEEVAQTPKHLVRGEGQKAKLYCAPIKGHSYVFWYQQVLKNEFKFLISFQNENVFDETGMPKERFSAKCLPNSPCSLEIQATKLEDSAVYFCASSQLAGNQPQHFGDGTRLSIL.

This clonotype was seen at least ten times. CDR3 nucleotides: TGTGCCAGCAGCCAAGAAATGTACAGGGTCCATGAGCAGTACTTC. The encoded protein is CASSQEMYRVHEQYF. The chain is built from TRBV3-1 and TRBJ2-7; D might be TRBD1 (6 bases). Germline CDR1 and CDR2: LGHDT and YNNKEL (reference sequence). The CDR3 spans 15 residues. The V gene lost 0 bases and the J gene lost 7 bases, with 16 bases spanning the gap.

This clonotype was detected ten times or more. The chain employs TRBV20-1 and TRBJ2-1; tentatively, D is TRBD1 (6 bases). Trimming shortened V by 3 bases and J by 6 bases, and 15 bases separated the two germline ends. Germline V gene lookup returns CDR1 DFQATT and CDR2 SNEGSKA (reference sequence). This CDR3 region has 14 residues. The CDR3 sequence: CSARDGQSVNEQFF. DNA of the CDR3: TGCAGTGCTAGGGACGGACAGTCGGTCAATGAGCAGTTCTTC.

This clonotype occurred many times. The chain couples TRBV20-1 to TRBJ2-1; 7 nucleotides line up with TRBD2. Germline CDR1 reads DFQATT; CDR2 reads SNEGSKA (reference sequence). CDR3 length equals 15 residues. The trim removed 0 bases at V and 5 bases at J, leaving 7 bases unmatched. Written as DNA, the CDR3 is TGCAGTGCTAGAGATCGGCAGGGAGGGCACAATGAGCAGTTCTTC. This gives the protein CSARDRQGGHNEQFF.

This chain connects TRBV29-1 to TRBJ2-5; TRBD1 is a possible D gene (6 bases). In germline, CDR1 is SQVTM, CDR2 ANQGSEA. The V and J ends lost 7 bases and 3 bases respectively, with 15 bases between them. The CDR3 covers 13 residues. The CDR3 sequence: CSASGTSKETQYF. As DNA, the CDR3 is TGCAGCGCCAGTGGGACATCAAAAGAGACCCAGTACTTC.

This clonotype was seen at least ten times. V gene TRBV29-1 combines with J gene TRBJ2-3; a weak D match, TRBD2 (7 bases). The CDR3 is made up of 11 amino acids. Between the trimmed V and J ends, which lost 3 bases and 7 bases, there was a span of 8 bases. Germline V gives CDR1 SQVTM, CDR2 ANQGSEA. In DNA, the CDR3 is TGCAGCGTTGACGGGGGGCATACGCAGTATTTT. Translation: CSVDGGHTQYF.

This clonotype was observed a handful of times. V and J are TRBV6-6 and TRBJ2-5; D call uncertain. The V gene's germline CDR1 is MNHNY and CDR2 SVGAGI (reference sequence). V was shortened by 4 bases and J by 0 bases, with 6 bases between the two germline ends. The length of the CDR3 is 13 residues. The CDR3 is CASSSSNQETQYF. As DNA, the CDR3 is TGTGCCAGCAGTTCTTCAAACCAAGAGACCCAGTACTTC.

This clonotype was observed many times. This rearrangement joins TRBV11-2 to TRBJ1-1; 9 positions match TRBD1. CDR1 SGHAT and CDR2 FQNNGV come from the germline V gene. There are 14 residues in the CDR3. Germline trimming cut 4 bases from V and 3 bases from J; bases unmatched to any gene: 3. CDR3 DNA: TGTGCCAGCAGCTCATACAGGGGGCACACTGAAGCTTTCTTT. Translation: CASSSYRGHTEAFF.

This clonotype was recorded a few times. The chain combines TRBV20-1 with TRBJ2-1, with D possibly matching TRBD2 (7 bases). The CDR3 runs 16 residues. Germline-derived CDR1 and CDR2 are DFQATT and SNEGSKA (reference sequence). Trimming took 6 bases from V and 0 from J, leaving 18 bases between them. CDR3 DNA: TGCAGTGCCCCCCAGGGGCGGGAGAGCTCCTACAATGAGCAGTTCTTC. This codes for CSAPQGRESSYNEQFF.

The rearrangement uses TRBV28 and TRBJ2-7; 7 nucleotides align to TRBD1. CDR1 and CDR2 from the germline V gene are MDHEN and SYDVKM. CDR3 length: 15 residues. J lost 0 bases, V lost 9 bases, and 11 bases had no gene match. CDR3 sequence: CASRDDRVPSYEQYF. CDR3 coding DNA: TGTGCCAGTCGGGACGACAGGGTTCCCTCCTACGAGCAGTACTTC.

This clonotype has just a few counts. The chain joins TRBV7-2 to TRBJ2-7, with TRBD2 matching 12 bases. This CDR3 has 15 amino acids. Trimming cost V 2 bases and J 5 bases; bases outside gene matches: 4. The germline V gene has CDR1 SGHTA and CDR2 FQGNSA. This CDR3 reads CASSLLAGGMHEQYF. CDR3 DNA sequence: TGTGCCAGCAGCTTACTAGCGGGAGGGATGCACGAGCAGTACTTC.

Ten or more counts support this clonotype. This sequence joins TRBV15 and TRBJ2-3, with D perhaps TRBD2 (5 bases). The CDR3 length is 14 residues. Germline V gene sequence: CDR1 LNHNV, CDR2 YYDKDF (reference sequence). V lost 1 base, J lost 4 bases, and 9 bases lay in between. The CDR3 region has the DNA TGTGCCACCAGCAGAGGCGGGTTCTCAGATACGCAGTATTTT. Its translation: CATSRGGFSDTQYF.

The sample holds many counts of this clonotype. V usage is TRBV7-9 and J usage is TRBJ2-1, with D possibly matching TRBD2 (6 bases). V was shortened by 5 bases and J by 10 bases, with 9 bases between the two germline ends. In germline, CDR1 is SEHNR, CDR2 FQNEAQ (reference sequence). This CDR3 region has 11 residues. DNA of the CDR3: TGTGCCAGCAGCGGAGGGCCGGAGCAGTTCTTC. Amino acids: CASSGGPEQFF.

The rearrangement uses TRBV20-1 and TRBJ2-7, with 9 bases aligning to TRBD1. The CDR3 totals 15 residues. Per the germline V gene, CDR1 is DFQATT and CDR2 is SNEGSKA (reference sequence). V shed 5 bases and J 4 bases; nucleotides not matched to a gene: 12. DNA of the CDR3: TGCAGTGCTCCCGGGGGACAGGGACGACCGTACGAGCAGTACTTC. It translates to CSAPGGQGRPYEQYF.

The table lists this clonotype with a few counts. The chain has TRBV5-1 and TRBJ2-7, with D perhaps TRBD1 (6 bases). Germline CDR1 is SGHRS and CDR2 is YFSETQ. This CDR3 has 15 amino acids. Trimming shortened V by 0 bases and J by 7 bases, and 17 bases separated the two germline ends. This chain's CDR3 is CASSLESRGVGEQYF. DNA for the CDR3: TGCGCCAGCAGCTTGGAGTCCAGGGGTGTGGGGGAGCAGTACTTC.

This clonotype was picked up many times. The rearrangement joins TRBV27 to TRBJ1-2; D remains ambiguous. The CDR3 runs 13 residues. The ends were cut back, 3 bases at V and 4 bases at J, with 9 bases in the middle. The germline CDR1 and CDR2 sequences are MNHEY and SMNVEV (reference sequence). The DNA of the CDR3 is TGTGCCAGCAGTTTCGGGGTTGGCTATGGCTACACCTTC. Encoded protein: CASSFGVGYGYTF.

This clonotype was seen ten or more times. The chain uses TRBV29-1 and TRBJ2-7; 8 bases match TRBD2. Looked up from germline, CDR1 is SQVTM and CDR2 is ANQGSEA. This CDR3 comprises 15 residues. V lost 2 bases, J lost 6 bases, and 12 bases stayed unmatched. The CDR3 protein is CSVESKGTRMSEQYF. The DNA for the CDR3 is TGCAGCGTTGAATCCAAAGGGACTAGGATGAGCGAGCAGTACTTC.

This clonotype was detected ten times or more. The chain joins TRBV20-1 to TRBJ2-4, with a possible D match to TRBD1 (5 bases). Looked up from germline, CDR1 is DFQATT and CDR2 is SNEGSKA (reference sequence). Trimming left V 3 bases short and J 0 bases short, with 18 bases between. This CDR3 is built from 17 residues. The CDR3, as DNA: TGCAGTGCTAGGCTTAAACAGGTTTACCTAGCCAAAAACATTCAGTACTTC. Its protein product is CSARLKQVYLAKNIQYF.

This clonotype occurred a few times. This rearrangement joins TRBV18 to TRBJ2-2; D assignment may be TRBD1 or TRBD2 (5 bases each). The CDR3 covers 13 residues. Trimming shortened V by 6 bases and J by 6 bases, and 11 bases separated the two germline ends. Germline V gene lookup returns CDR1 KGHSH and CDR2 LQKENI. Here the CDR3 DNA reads TGTGCCAGCTCCGAGAGGGGCGCCGGGGAGCTGTTTTTT. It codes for CASSERGAGELFF.

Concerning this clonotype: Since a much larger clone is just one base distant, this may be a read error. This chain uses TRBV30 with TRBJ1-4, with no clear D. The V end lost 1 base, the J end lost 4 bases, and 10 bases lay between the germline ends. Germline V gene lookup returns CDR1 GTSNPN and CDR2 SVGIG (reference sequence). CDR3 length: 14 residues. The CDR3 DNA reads TGTGCCTGGAGTGGGAGACGGTTTAATGAAAAACTGTTTTTT. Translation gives CAWSGRRFNEKLFF.

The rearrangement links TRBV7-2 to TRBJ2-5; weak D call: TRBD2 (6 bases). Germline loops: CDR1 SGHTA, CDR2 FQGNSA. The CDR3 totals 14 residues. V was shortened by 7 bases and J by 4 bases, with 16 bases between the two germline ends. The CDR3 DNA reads TGTGCCAGCACCACCTACCTGGGGGGAGAGACCCAGTACTTC. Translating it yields CASTTYLGGETQYF.

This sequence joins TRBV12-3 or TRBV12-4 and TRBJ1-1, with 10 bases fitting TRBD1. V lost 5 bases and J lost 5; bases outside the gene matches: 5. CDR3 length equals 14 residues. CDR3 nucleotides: TGTGCCAGCAGTCGACAGGGGGCAAAGACTGAAGCTTTCTTT. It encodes CASSRQGAKTEAFF.

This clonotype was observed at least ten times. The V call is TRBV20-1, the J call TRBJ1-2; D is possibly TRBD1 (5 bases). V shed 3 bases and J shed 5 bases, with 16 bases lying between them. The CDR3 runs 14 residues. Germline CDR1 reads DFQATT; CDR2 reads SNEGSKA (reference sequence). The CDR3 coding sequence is TGCAGTGCTAGGCTCAGAGGGGTCGGATATGGCTACACCTTC. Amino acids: CSARLRGVGYGYTF.

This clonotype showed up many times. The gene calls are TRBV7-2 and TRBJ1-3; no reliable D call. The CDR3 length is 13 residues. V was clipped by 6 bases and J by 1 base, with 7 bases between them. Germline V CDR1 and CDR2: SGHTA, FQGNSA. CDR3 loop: CASSRDSGNTIYF. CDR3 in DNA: TGTGCCAGCAGTCGGGATTCTGGAAACACCATATATTTT. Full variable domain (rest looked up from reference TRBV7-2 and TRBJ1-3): GAGVSQSPSNKVTEKGKDVELRCDPISGHTALYWYRQSLGQGLEFLIYFQGNSAPDKSGLPSDRFSAERTGGSVSTLTIQRTQQEDSAVYLCASSRDSGNTIYFGEGSWLTVV.

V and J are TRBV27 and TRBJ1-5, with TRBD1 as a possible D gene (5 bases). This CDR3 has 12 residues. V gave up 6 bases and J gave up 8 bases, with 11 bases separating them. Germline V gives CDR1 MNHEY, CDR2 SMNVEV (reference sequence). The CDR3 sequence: CASSPPGEPQHF. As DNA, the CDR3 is TGTGCCAGCAGCCCCCCGGGGGAGCCCCAGCATTTT.